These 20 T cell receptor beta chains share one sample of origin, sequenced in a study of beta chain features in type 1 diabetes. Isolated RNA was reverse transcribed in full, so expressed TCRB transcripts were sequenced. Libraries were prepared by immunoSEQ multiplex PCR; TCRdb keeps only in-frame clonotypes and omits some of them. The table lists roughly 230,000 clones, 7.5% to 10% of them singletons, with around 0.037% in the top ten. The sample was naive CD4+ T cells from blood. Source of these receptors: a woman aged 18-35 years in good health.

The CDR3 sequence is CASSPVVANTEAFF. The CDR3 DNA is TGTGCCAGCAGCCCCGTGGTGGCTAACACTGAAGCTTTCTTT. V and J are TRBV6-5 and TRBJ1-1; D is unclear. With 6 bases removed from V and 2 bases from J, the gap between germline ends came to 13 bases. The CDR3 has 14 residues. Germline V gene sequence: CDR1 MNHEY, CDR2 SVGAGI.

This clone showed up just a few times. The CDR3 DNA sequence: TGTGCCAGCAGTTACCAGGGGGACGGGGAGCTGTTTTTT. Its translation is CASSYQGDGELFF. The J gene is TRBJ2-2, the V gene TRBV6-5; 7 bases align to TRBD1. CDR1 MNHEY and CDR2 SVGAGI come from the germline V gene. The CDR3 is 13 amino acids. V lost 2 bases to trimming and J lost 7 bases; unmatched junction nucleotides: 1.

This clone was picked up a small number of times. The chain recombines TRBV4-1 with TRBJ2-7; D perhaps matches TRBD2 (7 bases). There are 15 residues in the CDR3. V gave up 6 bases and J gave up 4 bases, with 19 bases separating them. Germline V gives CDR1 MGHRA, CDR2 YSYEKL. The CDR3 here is CASSPTTGGLYEQYF. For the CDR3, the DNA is TGCGCCAGCAGTCCGACCACCGGGGGGCTGTACGAGCAGTACTTC.

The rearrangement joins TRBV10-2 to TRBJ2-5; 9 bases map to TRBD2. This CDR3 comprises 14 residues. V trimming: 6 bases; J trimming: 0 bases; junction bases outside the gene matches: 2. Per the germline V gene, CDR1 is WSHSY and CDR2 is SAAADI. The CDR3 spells CASSASGNQETQYF. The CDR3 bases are TGCGCCAGCAGCGCTAGCGGGAACCAAGAGACCCAGTACTTC.

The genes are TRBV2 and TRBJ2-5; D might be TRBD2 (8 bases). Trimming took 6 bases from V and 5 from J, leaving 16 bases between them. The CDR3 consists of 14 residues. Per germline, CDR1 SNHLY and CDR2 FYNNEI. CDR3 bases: TGTGCCAGCAGCCCAGGGGGACTAGATGAGACCCAGTACTTC. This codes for CASSPGGLDETQYF.

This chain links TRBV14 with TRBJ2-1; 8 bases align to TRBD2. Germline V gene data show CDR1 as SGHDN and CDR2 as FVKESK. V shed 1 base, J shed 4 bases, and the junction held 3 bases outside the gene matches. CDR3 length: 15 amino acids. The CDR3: CASSQGTSRYNEQFF. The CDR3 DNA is TGTGCCAGCAGCCAAGGGACTAGCAGGTACAATGAGCAGTTCTTC.

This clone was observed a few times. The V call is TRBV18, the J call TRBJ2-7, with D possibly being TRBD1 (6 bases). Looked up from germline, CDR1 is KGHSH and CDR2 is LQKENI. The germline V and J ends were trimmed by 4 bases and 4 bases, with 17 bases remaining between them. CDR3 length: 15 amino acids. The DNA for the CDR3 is TGTGCCAGCTCACGAACCTTGGACAGTACGTACGAGCAGTACTTC. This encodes CASSRTLDSTYEQYF. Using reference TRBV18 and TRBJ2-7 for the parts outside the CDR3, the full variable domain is NAGVMQNPRHLVRRRGQEARLRCSPMKGHSHVYWYRQLPEEGLKFMVYLQKENIIDESGMPKERFSAEFPKEGPSILRIQQVVRGDSAAYFCASSRTLDSTYEQYFGPGTRLTVT.

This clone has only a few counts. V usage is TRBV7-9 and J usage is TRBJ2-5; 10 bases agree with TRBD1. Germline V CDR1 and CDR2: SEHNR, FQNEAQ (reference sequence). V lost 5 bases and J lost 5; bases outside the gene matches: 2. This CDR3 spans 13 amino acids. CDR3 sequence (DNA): TGTGCCAGCAGCCGGACAGGGGGGGAGACCCAGTACTTC. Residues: CASSRTGGETQYF.

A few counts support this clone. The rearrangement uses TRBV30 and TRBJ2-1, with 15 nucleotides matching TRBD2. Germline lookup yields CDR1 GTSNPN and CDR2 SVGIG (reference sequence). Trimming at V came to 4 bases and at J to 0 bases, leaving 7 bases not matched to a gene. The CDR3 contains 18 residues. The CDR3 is CAWIGLAGGPSSYNEQFF. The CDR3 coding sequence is TGTGCCTGGATCGGACTAGCGGGGGGGCCGAGCTCCTACAATGAGCAGTTCTTC.

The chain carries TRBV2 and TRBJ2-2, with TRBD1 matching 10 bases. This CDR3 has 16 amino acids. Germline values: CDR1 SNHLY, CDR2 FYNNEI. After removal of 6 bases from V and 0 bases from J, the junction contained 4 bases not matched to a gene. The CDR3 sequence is CASSLDRGPNTGELFF. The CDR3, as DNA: TGTGCCAGCAGCCTCGACAGGGGGCCGAACACCGGGGAGCTGTTTTTT. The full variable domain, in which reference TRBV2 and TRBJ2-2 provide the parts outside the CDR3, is EPEVTQTPSHQVTQMGQEVILRCVPISNHLYFYWYRQILGQKVEFLVSFYNNEISEKSEIFDDQFSVERPDGSNFTLKIRSTKLEDSAMYFCASSLDRGPNTGELFFGEGSRLTVL.

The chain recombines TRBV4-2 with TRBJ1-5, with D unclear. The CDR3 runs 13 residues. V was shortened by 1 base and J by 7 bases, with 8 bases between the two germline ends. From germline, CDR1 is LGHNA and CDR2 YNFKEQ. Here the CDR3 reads CASSQGGGQPQHF. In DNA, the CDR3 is TGTGCCAGCAGCCAAGGGGGAGGACAGCCCCAGCATTTT.

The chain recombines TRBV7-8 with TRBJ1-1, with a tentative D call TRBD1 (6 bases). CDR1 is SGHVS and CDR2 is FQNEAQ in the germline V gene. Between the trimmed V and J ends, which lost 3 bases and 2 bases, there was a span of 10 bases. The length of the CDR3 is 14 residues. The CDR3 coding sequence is TGTGCCAGCAGCTTCCAGGGGAGAAACACTGAAGCTTTCTTT. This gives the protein CASSFQGRNTEAFF.

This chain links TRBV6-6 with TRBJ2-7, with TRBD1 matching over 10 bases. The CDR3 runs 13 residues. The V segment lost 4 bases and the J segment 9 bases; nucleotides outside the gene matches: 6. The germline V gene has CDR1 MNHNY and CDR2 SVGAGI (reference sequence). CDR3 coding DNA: TGTGCCAGCAGTTCGGGACAGGGGTTTGGGCAGTACTTC. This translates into CASSSGQGFGQYF.

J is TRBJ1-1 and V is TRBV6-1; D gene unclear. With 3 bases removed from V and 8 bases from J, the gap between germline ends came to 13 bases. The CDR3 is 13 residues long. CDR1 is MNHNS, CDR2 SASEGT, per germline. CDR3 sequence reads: CASSEIGRDEAFF. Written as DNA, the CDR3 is TGTGCCAGCAGTGAGATAGGGAGAGACGAAGCTTTCTTT.

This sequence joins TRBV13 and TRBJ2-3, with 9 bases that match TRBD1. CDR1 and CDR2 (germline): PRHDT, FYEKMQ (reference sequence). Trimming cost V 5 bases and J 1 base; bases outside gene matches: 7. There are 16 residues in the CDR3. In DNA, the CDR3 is TGTGCCAGCAGCCACATTTACAGGGGGCGCACAGATACGCAGTATTTT. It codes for CASSHIYRGRTDTQYF.

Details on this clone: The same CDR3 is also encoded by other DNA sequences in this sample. The CDR3 loop reads CASSRTWTALPYEQYF. The CDR3 DNA follows: TGTGCCAGCAGCCGAACTTGGACAGCCCTCCCGTACGAGCAGTACTTC. J is TRBJ2-7 and V is TRBV14, with a tentative D call TRBD1 (6 bases). Germline V gene lookup returns CDR1 SGHDN and CDR2 FVKESK. Trimming stripped 4 bases from V and 4 bases from J, with 20 bases between. The CDR3 sequence is 16 residues long.

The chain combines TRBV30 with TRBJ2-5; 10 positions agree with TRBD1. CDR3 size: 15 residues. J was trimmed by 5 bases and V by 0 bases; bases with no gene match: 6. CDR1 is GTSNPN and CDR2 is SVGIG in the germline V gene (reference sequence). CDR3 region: CAWSVWDRGVETQYF. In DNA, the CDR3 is TGTGCCTGGAGTGTATGGGACAGGGGCGTGGAGACCCAGTACTTC. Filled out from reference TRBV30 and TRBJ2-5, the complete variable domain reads SQTIHQWPATLVQPVGSPLSLECTVEGTSNPNLYWYRQAAGRGLQLLFYSVGIGQISSEVPQNLSASRPQDRQFILSSKKLLLSDSGFYLCAWSVWDRGVETQYFGPGTRLLVL.

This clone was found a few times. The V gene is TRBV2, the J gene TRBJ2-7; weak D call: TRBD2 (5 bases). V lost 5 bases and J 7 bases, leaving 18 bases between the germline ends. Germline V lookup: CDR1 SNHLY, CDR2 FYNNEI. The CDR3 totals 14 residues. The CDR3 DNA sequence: TGTGCCAGCAGTCTCCAAGGTCCCACTAGGGAGCAGTACTTC. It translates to CASSLQGPTREQYF.

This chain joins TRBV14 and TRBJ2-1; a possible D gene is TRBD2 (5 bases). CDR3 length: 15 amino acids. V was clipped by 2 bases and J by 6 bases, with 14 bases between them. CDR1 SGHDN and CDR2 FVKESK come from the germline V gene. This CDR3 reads CASSQISGGPNEQFF. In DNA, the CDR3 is TGTGCCAGCAGCCAAATCTCCGGAGGCCCCAATGAGCAGTTCTTC. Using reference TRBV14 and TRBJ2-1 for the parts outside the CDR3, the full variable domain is EAGVTQFPSHSVIEKGQTVTLRCDPISGHDNLYWYRRVMGKEIKFLLHFVKESKQDESGMPNNRFLAERTGGTYSTLKVQPAELEDSGVYFCASSQISGGPNEQFFGPGTRLTVL.

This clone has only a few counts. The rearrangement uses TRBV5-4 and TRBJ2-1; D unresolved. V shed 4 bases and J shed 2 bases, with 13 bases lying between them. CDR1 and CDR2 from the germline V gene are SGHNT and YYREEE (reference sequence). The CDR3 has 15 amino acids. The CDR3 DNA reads TGTGCCAGCAGCGGGTCGGGTTCCCCCTACAATGAGCAGTTCTTC. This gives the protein CASSGSGSPYNEQFF.